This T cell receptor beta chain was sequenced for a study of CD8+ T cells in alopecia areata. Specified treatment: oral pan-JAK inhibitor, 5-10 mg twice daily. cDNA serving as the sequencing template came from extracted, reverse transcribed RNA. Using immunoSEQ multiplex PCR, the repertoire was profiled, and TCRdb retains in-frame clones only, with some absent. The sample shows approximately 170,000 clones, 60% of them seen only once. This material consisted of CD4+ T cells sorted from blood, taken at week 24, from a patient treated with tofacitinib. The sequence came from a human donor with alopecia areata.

The CDR3 bases are TGTGCCTGGAGTGTATGGAGGGGGGCCCGGACAGATACGCAGTATTTT. It specifies CAWSVWRGARTDTQYF. V usage is TRBV30 and J usage is TRBJ2-3; D is possibly TRBD1 or TRBD2 (6 bases each). Germline CDR1 and CDR2: GTSNPN and SVGIG (reference sequence). The length of the CDR3 is 16 residues. Deletions cut 0 bases from V and 3 bases from J, with 16 bases between.